A selection of T cell receptor beta chains follows, all from one sample in a study of OX40 agonist ivuxolimab in advanced cancers. Assay used: immunoSEQ multiplex PCR; TCRdb lists only in-frame clones, some missing. The data hold about 60,000 clones, with around 89% observed a single time. The sample in question was CD4+ or CD8+ T cells sorted from blood, obtained in a trial of the OX40 agonist ivuxolimab. All receptors derive from an adult with an advanced solid tumor such as melanoma, head and neck, liver or kidney cancer. The CDR3 runs from the conserved cysteine through the conserved F or W. D genes are given only for firm matches. Rows give clone size only sometimes, using once, few, many, or a class for an expanded clone.

clone_size: few
v_call: TRBV19
d_call: TRBD1
j_call: TRBJ1-4
cdr3_nt: TGTGCCAGTAGGAAAGGACAGGGGCCCAAGGCCGAAAAACTGTTTTTT
cdr3_aa: CASRKGQGPKAEKLFF

clone_size: -
v_call: TRBV5-1
d_call: TRBD2
j_call: TRBJ2-7
cdr3_nt: TGCGCCAGCAGCCCCGGGACTAGAGACGAGCAGTACTTC
cdr3_aa: CASSPGTRDEQYF

clone_size: -
v_call: TRBV11-2
d_call: TRBD1
j_call: TRBJ1-2
cdr3_nt: TGTGCCAGCAGGACAACCGGGACAGGGGACGTCTGTACCTTC
cdr3_aa: CASRTTGTGDVCTF

clone_size: -
v_call: TRBV9
d_call: -
j_call: TRBJ2-5
cdr3_nt: TGTGCCAGCGCTAGAGGAGGGGTGGAGACCCAGTACTTC
cdr3_aa: CASARGGVETQYF

clone_size: -
v_call: TRBV7-8
d_call: -
j_call: TRBJ1-1
cdr3_nt: TGTGCCAGCAGCTACGCCGCGGGTACTGAAGCTTTCTTT
cdr3_aa: CASSYAAGTEAFF

clone_size: -
v_call: TRBV27
d_call: TRBD2
j_call: TRBJ2-7
cdr3_nt: TGTGCCATCGGGAGGTTCCCCTACGAGCAGTACTTC
cdr3_aa: CAIGRFPYEQYF

clone_size: -
v_call: TRBV18
d_call: -
j_call: TRBJ2-1
cdr3_nt: TGTGCCAGCTCCCTTCAGGGCGCTACCTCCTACAATGAGCAGTTCTTC
cdr3_aa: CASSLQGATSYNEQFF

clone_size: -
v_call: TRBV5-4
d_call: -
j_call: TRBJ1-4
cdr3_nt: TGTGCCAGCAGCCAGAATGAAAAACTGTTTTTT
cdr3_aa: CASSQNEKLFF

clone_size: -
v_call: TRBV7-8
d_call: -
j_call: TRBJ1-3
cdr3_nt: TGTGCCAGCAGCCGGGCGGCGGGTCTTAGGGGAAACACCATATATTTT
cdr3_aa: CASSRAAGLRGNTIYF

clone_size: -
v_call: TRBV28
d_call: -
j_call: TRBJ2-6
cdr3_nt: TGTGCCAGCAGTTTAAGCAGAGGGACGACTGGGGCCAACGTCCTGACTTTC
cdr3_aa: CASSLSRGTTGANVLTF

clone_size: -
v_call: TRBV18
d_call: -
j_call: TRBJ2-4
cdr3_nt: TGTGCCAGCTCACCATCCGGGTTAGGAATAAACATTCAGTACTTC
cdr3_aa: CASSPSGLGINIQYF

clone_size: -
v_call: TRBV25-1
d_call: -
j_call: TRBJ1-3
cdr3_nt: TGTGCCAGCAGTGAATGGCGGCCGGGGACTTTCTCTGGAAACACCATATATTTT
cdr3_aa: CASSEWRPGTFSGNTIYF

clone_size: -
v_call: TRBV9
d_call: TRBD1
j_call: TRBJ2-3
cdr3_nt: TGTGCCAGCAGCGTAAATACCGGGACAGGGGGCACAGATACGCAGTATTTT
cdr3_aa: CASSVNTGTGGTDTQYF